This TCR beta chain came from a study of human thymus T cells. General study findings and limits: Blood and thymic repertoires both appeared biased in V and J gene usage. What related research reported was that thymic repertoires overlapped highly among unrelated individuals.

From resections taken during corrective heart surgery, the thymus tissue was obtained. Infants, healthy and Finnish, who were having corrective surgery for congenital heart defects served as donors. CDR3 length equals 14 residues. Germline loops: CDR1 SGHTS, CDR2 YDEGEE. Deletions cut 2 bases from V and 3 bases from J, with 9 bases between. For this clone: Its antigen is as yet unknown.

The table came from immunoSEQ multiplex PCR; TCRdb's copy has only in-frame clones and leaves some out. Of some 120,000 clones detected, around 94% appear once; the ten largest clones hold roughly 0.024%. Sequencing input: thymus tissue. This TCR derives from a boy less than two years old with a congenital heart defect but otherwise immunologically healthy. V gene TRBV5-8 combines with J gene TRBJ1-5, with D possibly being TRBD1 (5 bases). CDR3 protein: CASSLGQPNQPQHF. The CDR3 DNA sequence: TGTGCCAGCAGCTTAGGACAACCCAATCAGCCCCAGCATTTT.